These 7 T cell receptor beta chains originate from one sample sequenced in a study of Graves' ophthalmopathy and Graves' hyperthyroidism. Amplifying from RNA transcripts, the study obtained TCR beta CDR3 regions. RT-PCR was first run with HTBI primers, then multiplex PCR in a second round. TCRdb fed the multiplex PCR reads into MiXCR, producing one record per CDR3 protein. Here the sample spans hundreds of thousands of distinct CDR3 sequences, roughly two fifths being singletons. The material sequenced was peripheral blood. Source of these receptors: an adult man with Graves' ophthalmopathy.

In its sample, this clonotype was seen many times. This sequence joins TRBV19 and TRBJ1-5; D gene unclear. This CDR3 contains 15 residues. Germline CDR1 LNHDA, CDR2 SQIVND (reference sequence). V gave up 1 base and J gave up 4 bases, with 11 bases separating them. CDR3 in DNA: TGTGCCAGTAGTATAGTAGTTTCCGGGAATCAGCCCCAGCATTTT. Its translation is CASSIVVSGNQPQHF.

This clonotype has a handful of counts. The chain recombines TRBV20-1 with TRBJ2-5; D could derive from TRBD1 or TRBD2 (5 bases each). V lost 5 bases, J lost 2 bases, and 18 bases lay in between. The CDR3 runs 15 residues. Looked up from germline, CDR1 is DFQATT and CDR2 is SNEGSKA (reference sequence). The CDR3 nucleotides read TGCAGTGCTGGGGACCGACCACCACTACAAGAGACCCAGTACTTC. Residues: CSAGDRPPLQETQYF.

The chain combines TRBV10-3 with TRBJ1-1, with 7 bases that match TRBD1. V lost 4 bases to trimming and J lost 10 bases; unmatched junction nucleotides: 9. Germline CDR1 and CDR2: ENHRY and SYGVKD. The CDR3 is made up of 13 amino acids. Written as DNA, the CDR3 is TGTGCCATCAGTGGGACAGGTGAAGGGCGAGCTTTCTTT. Its protein product is CAISGTGEGRAFF.

The chain has TRBV29-1 and TRBJ2-7, with D tentatively TRBD1 or TRBD2 (5 bases each). This CDR3 is built from 12 residues. Trimming removed 8 bases at V and 1 base at J, with 12 bases between. Germline V CDR1 and CDR2: SQVTM, ANQGSEA. CDR3 sequence: CSFGTASYEQYF. CDR3 coding DNA: TGCAGCTTCGGGACCGCGTCCTACGAGCAGTACTTC.

This clonotype was detected a few times. A single base separates this from a much larger clone, so it may be a read error. The chain couples TRBV19 to TRBJ1-1; 7 nucleotides align to TRBD1. The V gene end was trimmed by 4 bases and the J gene end by 3 bases; junction bases not matched to a gene: 2. Germline assignment: CDR1 LNHDA and CDR2 SQIVND (reference sequence). The CDR3 covers 13 residues. CDR3 amino acids: CASSKQGHTEAFF. The CDR3 DNA is TGTGCCAGTAGTAAACAGGGGCACACTGAAGCTTTCTTT.

This clonotype was seen repeatedly, ten times or more. This chain connects TRBV29-1 to TRBJ1-2; possibly TRBD1 for D (5 bases). The germline CDR1 and CDR2 sequences are SQVTM and ANQGSEA. The CDR3 is 14 residues long. V lost 6 bases to trimming and J lost 6 bases, with 20 bases between them. The chain's CDR3 is CSVSRDGALDGYTF. The CDR3 region has the DNA TGCAGCGTGAGCCGGGACGGTGCCCTTGATGGCTACACCTTC.

The CDR3 DNA sequence: TGCGCCAGCAGCCAAGATCTCCGGGAAACGAACTATGGCTACACCTTC. Translating it yields CASSQDLRETNYGYTF. The V call is TRBV4-3, the J call TRBJ1-2, with D unresolved. The germline gives CDR1 LGHNA, CDR2 YSLEER. The CDR3 sequence is 16 residues long. V dropped 0 bases and J dropped 2 bases, with 13 bases sitting between them.